Sequencing of this T cell receptor (beta chain) was carried out in a study of blood T cell repertoires in COVID-19. Study-wide context: Researchers got acute and convalescent COVID-19 samples from the United States, Italy and Spain. From T cells, B-cell-depleted T cells, or PBMCs came the material, which was cDNA or gDNA.

Authors' analysis steps: Amplified reference gene primers provided the basis for estimating nucleated cell counts. Clones were sequenced by immunoSEQ multiplex PCR, and TCRdb holds only the in-frame ones, with some missing. That table is the source of V, J and clone size, and D and trimming were worked out from the DNA. The sample has 180,000 or so clones; around 84% are singletons. The CDR3 runs 15 residues. V shed 2 bases, J shed 4 bases, and the junction held 6 bases outside the gene matches. Germline CDR1 SSHAT, CDR2 FNYEAQ (reference sequence). Enrolment of Seattle patients took place during active infection, and they were followed longitudinally.

The TCR comes from a woman in her 70s with COVID-19, enrolled during active disease. Sequenced sample: peripheral blood. The gene calls are TRBV7-7 and TRBJ2-3, with 7 bases that match TRBD2. The CDR3 DNA reads TGTGCCAGCAGCTTAACAGCGGGGCGGGCAGATACGCAGTATTTT. It is translated as CASSLTAGRADTQYF.